These T cell receptor beta chains were read from a single sample in a study of blood T cell repertoires in COVID-19. TCRdb keeps only in-frame clones here, not all; method: immunoSEQ multiplex PCR. This table holds more than 65,000 clones, over 65% found once. Input material: peripheral blood. These receptors all stem from a woman between 70 and 85 years old with acute or convalescent COVID-19. Both conserved end residues are part of each CDR3. The D gene is left open where the match is weak. Clone size, where shown, is once, few, many, or a class for clones that have expanded.

D	V	J	size	CDR3	DNA
.	TRBV2	TRBJ1-5	.	CASIGQGSQPQHF	TGTGCCAGCATAGGGCAGGGGAGTCAGCCCCAGCATTTT
.	TRBV3-1/TRBV3-2	TRBJ1-1	.	CASSQATGMYTEAFF	TGTGCCAGCAGCCAAGCGACGGGGATGTACACTGAAGCTTTCTTT
.	TRBV23-1	TRBJ1-2	.	CASPYGYTF	TGCGCCAGCCCATATGGCTACACCTTC
.	TRBV7-9	TRBJ1-1	many	CASSFDTEAFF	TGTGCCAGCAGCTTCGACACTGAAGCTTTCTTT
.	TRBV9	TRBJ1-2	few	CASSPAEGYGYTF	TGTGCCAGCAGCCCCGCGGAGGGCTATGGCTACACCTTC
.	TRBV11-3	TRBJ2-5	many	CASSPSQGSETQYF	TGTGCCAGCAGCCCCTCCCAGGGATCAGAGACCCAGTACTTC
.	TRBV9	TRBJ1-6	.	CASSAEATAYNSPLHF	TGTGCCAGCAGCGCGGAAGCGACAGCTTATAATTCACCCCTCCACTTT
.	TRBV5-6	TRBJ1-5	.	CASTLYRDSNQPQHF	TGTGCCAGCACCTTATACAGGGATAGCAATCAGCCCCAGCATTTT
TRBD2	TRBV4-2	TRBJ2-1	.	CASSQVPSGGASGKNEQFF	TGTGCCAGCAGCCAAGTACCCAGCGGGGGGGCCTCGGGGAAGAATGAGCAGTTCTTC
.	TRBV7-8	TRBJ1-5	.	CASSPEGQSSHQPQHF	TGTGCCAGCAGCCCGGAGGGGCAGTCAAGTCATCAGCCCCAGCATTTT
.	TRBV19	TRBJ1-1	once	CASSVYRDTEAFF	TGTGCCAGTAGTGTTTACAGGGACACTGAAGCTTTCTTT
TRBD1	TRBV6-5	TRBJ1-5	medium-sized	CATRQGVQGQPQHF	TGTGCCACAAGACAGGGGGTTCAAGGTCAGCCCCAGCATTTT
.	TRBV30	TRBJ1-5	.	CAWGQQGQPQHF	TGTGCCTGGGGGCAACAGGGTCAGCCCCAGCATTTT
.	TRBV15	TRBJ1-2	.	CATSVTPSGGRGYGYTF	TGTGCCACCAGCGTAACCCCCAGCGGGGGGCGCGGCTATGGCTACACCTTC
.	TRBV6-5	TRBJ1-3	.	CASKQVLSGNTIYF	TGTGCCAGCAAACAGGTCCTCTCTGGAAACACCATATATTTT
TRBD2	TRBV29-1	TRBJ2-7	.	CSVDGGGLDEQYF	TGCAGCGTTGACGGGGGAGGGCTGGACGAGCAGTACTTC
.	TRBV12-3/TRBV12-4	TRBJ2-2	.	CASSSVLTGELFF	TGTGCCAGCAGTTCAGTCTTAACCGGGGAGCTGTTTTTT
.	TRBV5-1	TRBJ1-4	.	CASSLDTVRNEKLFF	TGCGCCAGCAGCTTGGATACGGTTCGGAATGAAAAACTGTTTTTT
TRBD1	TRBV7-3	TRBJ2-2	.	CASSLTGGRAGELFF	TGTGCCAGCAGCCTCACAGGGGGGCGGGCCGGGGAGCTGTTTTTT
.	TRBV24-1	TRBJ2-3	.	CATSDYPGTDTQYF	TGTGCCACCAGTGATTATCCGGGCACAGATACGCAGTATTTT
.	TRBV19	TRBJ1-1	.	CASSFSGVIRTEAFF	TGTGCCAGTAGTTTTTCAGGGGTCATTCGCACTGAAGCTTTCTTT
TRBD1	TRBV5-1	TRBJ1-1	.	CASNSETGGEAFF	TGCGCCAGCAATTCCGAGACAGGGGGCGAAGCTTTCTTT
.	TRBV7-8	TRBJ2-7	.	CASSLQGGYYEQYF	TGTGCCAGCAGCCTCCAGGGAGGCTATTACGAGCAGTACTTC
.	TRBV6-5	TRBJ1-3	few	CASRKGASGNTIYF	TGTGCCAGCAGAAAAGGGGCATCTGGAAACACCATATATTTT
.	TRBV18	TRBJ1-4	.	CASSLGTNEKLFF	TGTGCCAGCTCCCTAGGAACTAATGAAAAACTGTTTTTT
.	TRBV3-1/TRBV3-2	TRBJ1-6	.	CASSQDHGGRNSPLHF	TGTGCCAGCAGCCAAGATCACGGGGGGCGTAATTCACCCCTCCACTTT
.	TRBV7-2	TRBJ1-4	.	CASSPQGPTNEKLFF	TGTGCCAGCAGTCCCCAGGGGCCAACTAATGAAAAACTGTTTTTT
.	TRBV5-1	TRBJ1-4	.	CASSLAGNRNEKLFF	TGCGCCAGCAGCTTGGCGGGTAATCGGAATGAAAAACTGTTTTTT
TRBD1	TRBV28	TRBJ1-5	few	CASSLAGQGSNQPQHF	TGTGCCAGCAGTTTGGCGGGACAGGGGTCCAATCAGCCCCAGCATTTT
.	TRBV6-1	TRBJ1-2	.	CASSEVASRAYGYTF	TGTGCCAGCAGTGAAGTGGCTTCGAGGGCCTATGGCTACACCTTC
.	TRBV27	TRBJ2-1	.	CASSPPPGSYNEQFF	TGTGCCAGCAGTCCCCCCCCGGGATCCTACAATGAGCAGTTCTTC
.	TRBV5-1	TRBJ1-1	.	CASRLQGNTEAFF	TGCGCCAGCAGGTTACAGGGGAACACTGAAGCTTTCTTT
.	TRBV29-1	TRBJ2-4	once	CSGLQGGLAKNIQYF	TGCAGCGGACTACAGGGCGGCCTAGCCAAAAACATTCAGTACTTC
.	TRBV14	TRBJ2-7	few	CASSPLTRSYEQYF	TGTGCCAGCAGCCCTCTGACACGGTCCTACGAGCAGTACTTC
.	TRBV29-1	TRBJ2-7	few	CSVFSSRQGRYEQYF	TGCAGCGTTTTTTCGTCCCGCCAGGGAAGGTACGAGCAGTACTTC
TRBD1	TRBV10-2	TRBJ1-1	few	CASSEFGQGTQGEAFF	TGCGCCAGCAGTGAGTTCGGACAGGGAACCCAGGGTGAAGCTTTCTTT
.	TRBV19	TRBJ1-2	few	CASSMGNRANYGYTF	TGTGCCAGTAGTATGGGAAACAGGGCGAACTATGGCTACACCTTC
.	TRBV21-1	TRBJ2-5	.	CASRGGGTQYF	TGTGCCAGCCGCGGGGGGGGGACCCAGTACTTC
.	TRBV29-1	TRBJ1-6	.	CSVRQAWNSPLHF	TGCAGCGTTCGACAGGCGTGGAATTCACCCCTCCACTTT
.	TRBV3-1/TRBV3-2	TRBJ2-5	few	CASSQTAAETQYF	TGTGCCAGCAGCCAGACAGCCGCAGAGACCCAGTACTTC
TRBD1	TRBV3-1/TRBV3-2	TRBJ1-1	.	CASSDRGRTEAFF	TGTGCCAGCAGTGACAGGGGGCGAACTGAAGCTTTCTTT
TRBD1	TRBV6-1	TRBJ2-7	.	CASSGRQGAYEQYF	TGTGCCAGCAGTGGACGACAGGGGGCCTACGAGCAGTACTTC
.	TRBV5-1	TRBJ1-1	.	CASTQSEGWTEAFF	TGCGCCAGCACCCAATCGGAGGGATGGACTGAAGCTTTCTTT
.	TRBV4-2	TRBJ1-1	few	CASSQPLVDTEAFF	TGTGCCAGCAGCCAACCCCTAGTTGACACTGAAGCTTTCTTT
TRBD1	TRBV19	TRBJ1-2	.	CASSMGTGWYGYTF	TGTGCCAGTAGTATGGGGACAGGATGGTATGGCTACACCTTC
TRBD2	TRBV24-1	TRBJ2-1	.	CATSDVLAGGPVNEQFF	TGTGCCACCAGTGATGTTCTAGCGGGAGGGCCTGTCAATGAGCAGTTCTTC
.	TRBV11-2	TRBJ1-1	.	CASSLDSRRIGVGAFF	TGTGCCAGCAGCTTAGATTCGAGGAGGATCGGCGTCGGGGCTTTCTTT
.	TRBV19	TRBJ1-1	.	CASSKNQVLLRNTEAFF	TGTGCCAGTAGTAAGAATCAGGTATTGTTGAGGAACACTGAAGCTTTCTTT
.	TRBV28	TRBJ1-5	.	CASSFQEDQPQHF	TGTGCCAGCAGTTTTCAGGAAGATCAGCCCCAGCATTTT
.	TRBV29-1	TRBJ1-1	.	CSAGGGHLNTEAFF	TGCAGCGCCGGAGGTGGGCATCTGAACACTGAAGCTTTCTTT
.	TRBV9	TRBJ1-3	.	CASSVEPPGRAGNTIYF	TGTGCCAGCAGCGTAGAGCCCCCCGGGCGGGCTGGAAACACCATATATTTT
.	TRBV4-2	TRBJ1-2	.	CASSEGWQGRLSGYTF	TGTGCCAGCAGTGAAGGGTGGCAGGGAAGGTTGAGTGGCTACACCTTC
.	TRBV5-1	TRBJ2-1	.	CASSLSISATYNEQFF	TGCGCCAGCAGCTTGAGTATCAGCGCGACCTACAATGAGCAGTTCTTC
.	TRBV3-1/TRBV3-2	TRBJ1-2	.	CASSLQGPGGYTF	TGTGCCAGCAGCCTACAGGGCCCGGGGGGCTACACCTTC